The clone carrying this T cell receptor beta chain came up a few times. This sample is part of a study of blood T cells in healthy people across ages. It was with a sample-barcoded 5' primer and a J-beta primer mix that a second PCR of roughly 7 to 12 cycles was run. Every cDNA molecule carried a tag from a template-switch adaptor bearing 12 random nucleotides. TCRdb reprocessed the 5' RACE reads via MiXCR and lists one record per CDR3 protein. The table lists more than 1.4 million distinct CDR3 sequences, approximately 38% of them singletons. Germline lookup yields CDR1 DFQATT and CDR2 SNEGSKA (reference sequence). The CDR3 extends over 14 amino acids. V shed 5 bases and J 1 base; nucleotides not matched to a gene: 7.

The sample comprised blood. This sequence was found in a woman aged 18 to 35 in good health. The rearrangement uses TRBV20-1 and TRBJ2-7, with 8 bases matching TRBD2. This CDR3 reads CSAASGSQSYEQYF. The CDR3 coding sequence is TGCAGTGCTGCTAGCGGGTCACAATCCTACGAGCAGTACTTC.